The 9 T cell receptor beta chains reported below all come from one sample, sequenced in a study of blood T cell repertoires in COVID-19. TCRdb's table, derived via immunoSEQ multiplex PCR, lists solely in-frame clones and lacks some. The sample lists 50,000 to 75,000 clones; about four fifths were seen once. Material: peripheral blood. Receptors originate from a human donor in a cohort sampled during active COVID-19.

This clone came up a few times. The V and J genes are TRBV5-1 and TRBJ1-3; D gene ambiguous. The V end lost 0 bases, the J end lost 0 bases, and 7 bases lay between the germline ends. The CDR3 totals 15 residues. Per the germline V gene, CDR1 is SGHRS and CDR2 is YFSETQ. The CDR3 region is CASSLGPPSGNTIYF. The DNA for the CDR3 is TGCGCCAGCAGCTTGGGGCCACCCTCTGGAAACACCATATATTTT.

J is TRBJ2-1 and V is TRBV2; D not resolved. CDR3 length equals 11 residues. Trimming took 8 bases from V and 5 from J, leaving 7 bases between them. CDR1 is SNHLY, CDR2 FYNNEI, per germline. Here the CDR3 DNA reads TGTGCCAGCTCCGGAGACAATGAGCAGTTCTTC. It codes for CASSGDNEQFF.

This rearrangement joins TRBV5-1 to TRBJ1-1, with 7 bases matching TRBD1. The CDR3 totals 15 residues. The germline gives CDR1 SGHRS, CDR2 YFSETQ. J was trimmed by 0 bases and V by 1 base; bases with no gene match: 3. The CDR3, as DNA: TGCGCCAGCAGCTTGACAGGGGAAATGAACACTGAAGCTTTCTTT. Its protein is CASSLTGEMNTEAFF.

The chain uses TRBV12-3 or TRBV12-4 and TRBJ2-2; a weak D match, TRBD2 (7 bases). The CDR3 totals 12 residues. V lost 11 bases and J 3 bases, leaving 10 bases between the germline ends. As DNA, the CDR3 is TGTGCCGGGGGGGCCGACACCGGGGAGCTGTTTTTT. Its translation: CAGGADTGELFF.

The chain links TRBV5-1 to TRBJ1-5; D call uncertain. The V and J ends lost 0 bases and 3 bases respectively, with 7 bases between them. The CDR3 runs 14 residues. The V gene's germline CDR1 is SGHRS and CDR2 YFSETQ. The DNA of the CDR3 is TGCGCCAGCAGCTTGGATGGCTTCAATCAGCCCCAGCATTTT. This gives the protein CASSLDGFNQPQHF.

The rearrangement uses TRBV4-1 and TRBJ2-7; TRBD2 is a possible D gene (5 bases). The V end lost 4 bases, the J end lost 6 bases, and 16 bases lay between the germline ends. This CDR3 region has 14 residues. Germline CDR1 and CDR2: MGHRA and YSYEKL. CDR3 in DNA: TGCGCCAGCAGCCGCGGGCCTCTGGAGACCGAGCAGTACTTC. Protein product: CASSRGPLETEQYF.

The genes are TRBV11-2 and TRBJ1-2; D remains unclear. V was clipped by 1 base and J by 1 base, with 7 bases between them. Looked up from germline, CDR1 is SGHAT and CDR2 is FQNNGV. This CDR3 region has 14 residues. The CDR3 reads CASSLGAVNYGYTF. The CDR3 DNA is TGTGCCAGCAGCTTAGGTGCAGTTAACTATGGCTACACCTTC.

The chain joins TRBV4-2 to TRBJ2-3; 13 bases are shared with TRBD2. Germline lookup yields CDR1 LGHNA and CDR2 YNFKEQ. The CDR3 loop spans 17 amino acids. The V segment lost 0 bases and the J segment 7 bases; nucleotides outside the gene matches: 7. The DNA of the CDR3 is TGTGCCAGCAGCCAAGATTTACTAGCGGGGGGGCTGAATACGCAGTATTTT. Translating it yields CASSQDLLAGGLNTQYF.

The CDR3 here is CASSPGQGKGKNIQYF. As DNA, the CDR3 is TGTGCCAGCAGCCCGGGACAGGGGAAGGGCAAAAACATTCAGTACTTC. The V and J genes are TRBV7-3 and TRBJ2-4, with 10 bases matching TRBD1. Germline V gene sequence: CDR1 SGHTA, CDR2 FQGTGA. CDR3 length: 16 residues. J gave up 3 bases and V 5 bases, and 7 bases lay outside the gene matches. Full variable domain (missing parts from reference TRBV7-3 and TRBJ2-4): GAGVSQTPSNKVTEKGKYVELRCDPISGHTALYWYRQSLGQGPEFLIYFQGTGAADDSGLPNDRFFAVRPEGSVSTLKIQRTERGDSAVYLCASSPGQGKGKNIQYFGAGTRLSVL.